The next 21 T cell receptor beta chains were all read from a single sample in a study of cytomegalovirus exposure and HLA in healthy donors. With 60 Vbeta and 13 Jbeta primers, the PCR was carried out. Libraries were prepared by immunoSEQ multiplex PCR; TCRdb keeps only in-frame clonotypes and omits some of them. The sample comprises around 130,000 clones, 60% to 80% of which are singletons, and roughly 1% rests with the top ten. Sequenced sample: PBMCs. The receptors were sampled from a woman aged 55 to 70 in good health and CMV-seronegative.

This clone was observed once. The V gene is TRBV6-5, the J gene TRBJ2-1; TRBD1 matches at 7 bases. There are 15 residues in the CDR3. Germline CDR1 MNHEY, CDR2 SVGAGI. Unmatched junction bases numbered 5, after V lost 6 bases and J lost 0 bases. CDR3 sequence reads: CASREDRSSYNEQFF. In DNA form, the CDR3 reads TGTGCCAGCAGGGAGGACAGGAGCTCCTACAATGAGCAGTTCTTC.

The chain couples TRBV27 to TRBJ1-5, with D tentatively TRBD1 (5 bases). This CDR3 comprises 14 residues. Germline CDR1 is MNHEY and CDR2 is SMNVEV (reference sequence). The V end was cut by 5 bases, the J end by 9 bases, with 17 bases between. CDR3 protein: CASSPDSLRSPQHF. The CDR3 nucleotides are TGTGCCAGCAGTCCCGACAGCCTCCGGTCGCCCCAGCATTTT.

The gene calls are TRBV5-6 and TRBJ1-6; possibly TRBD1 for D (5 bases). The CDR3 consists of 16 residues. Between the trimmed V and J ends, which lost 3 bases and 9 bases, there was a span of 19 bases. Germline V CDR1 and CDR2: SGHDT, YYEEEE. The DNA for the CDR3 is TGTGCCAGCAGCTCCCTTATAAGGGGTTCGTTTTCACCCCTCCACTTT. As protein: CASSSLIRGSFSPLHF.

V is TRBV5-1 and J is TRBJ2-5, with 15 bases that match TRBD2. V lost 3 bases, J lost 5 bases, and 11 bases stayed unmatched. Germline V lookup: CDR1 SGHRS, CDR2 YFSETQ. CDR3 length equals 18 residues. CDR3 DNA sequence: TGCGCCAGCAGCTCAACGAATTTCGGGACTAGCGGGAGGGAGACCCAGTACTTC. It yields the protein CASSSTNFGTSGRETQYF.

The gene calls are TRBV25-1 and TRBJ1-2, with 11 positions matching TRBD1. Per the germline V gene, CDR1 is MGHDK and CDR2 is SYGVNS. Losses at the gene ends were 6 bases for V and 5 bases for J; bases not matched to a gene: 11. The CDR3 covers 16 residues. CDR3 amino acids: CASRGDRGVGRYGYTF. DNA for the CDR3: TGTGCCAGCAGGGGGGACAGGGGGGTTGGAAGGTATGGCTACACCTTC.

This rearrangement joins TRBV7-6 to TRBJ2-5, with 9 positions matching TRBD1. The germline gives CDR1 SGHVS, CDR2 FNYEAQ. The length of the CDR3 is 18 residues. Losses at the gene ends were 2 bases for V and 4 bases for J; bases not matched to a gene: 14. The CDR3: CASSLPAGTGTHSETQYF. The CDR3 DNA follows: TGTGCCAGCAGCTTACCGGCAGGGACAGGGACCCACTCAGAGACCCAGTACTTC.

The V gene is TRBV6-5, the J gene TRBJ2-7; 10 bases match TRBD1. The germline gives CDR1 MNHEY, CDR2 SVGAGI. Trimming took 0 bases from V and 3 from J; bases not matched to a gene: 2. CDR3 length: 15 amino acids. The CDR3 loop reads CASSYSRTGGYEQYF. In DNA, the CDR3 is TGTGCCAGCAGTTACTCGCGGACAGGGGGCTACGAGCAGTACTTC.

Concerning this clone itself: The junction differs from germline at one of its ends, possibly a read error. The chain carries TRBV7-8 and TRBJ2-1; 8 nucleotides align to TRBD2. This CDR3 is built from 18 residues. Looked up from germline, CDR1 is SGHVS and CDR2 is FQNEAQ. The CDR3 sequence is CASSIAGTRAISYNEQFF. DNA for the CDR3: TGTGCCAGCAGCATAGCCGGGACTAGAGCCATCTCCTACAATGAGCAGTTCTTC.

With respect to this clone: At one end, the junction sequence differs from germline, possibly due to a read error. CDR3 DNA sequence: TGTGCCAACAGCTTCCGACAGGGGGCGGGTCAGCCCCAGCATTTT. Protein product: CANSFRQGAGQPQHF. The chain recombines TRBV7-4 with TRBJ1-5; 10 bases match TRBD1. This CDR3 has 15 amino acids. Germline loops: CDR1 SGHVT, CDR2 SQSDAQ.

This chain connects TRBV5-4 to TRBJ2-1; tentatively, D is TRBD2 (5 bases). In germline, CDR1 is SGHNT, CDR2 YYREEE (reference sequence). V was shortened by 1 base and J by 7 bases, with 12 bases between the two germline ends. The CDR3 is 14 residues long. The CDR3 DNA follows: TGTGCCAGCAGCTTGCTGGCGGGCTCAAATGAGCAGTTCTTC. Amino acids: CASSLLAGSNEQFF.

This clone was counted only a few times. The chain combines TRBV7-6 with TRBJ2-5; 7 bases are shared with TRBD1. From germline, CDR1 is SGHVS and CDR2 FNYEAQ. Trimming at V came to 5 bases and at J to 2 bases, leaving 8 bases not matched to a gene. The CDR3 consists of 15 residues. The CDR3 region has the DNA TGTGCCAGCAGCCTAATGGACAGGAAGCAAGAGACCCAGTACTTC. Protein sequence: CASSLMDRKQETQYF.

V usage is TRBV19 and J usage is TRBJ1-1, with 9 bases that match TRBD1. This CDR3 region has 14 residues. The V and J ends lost 4 bases and 4 bases, in that order; junction bases with no gene match: 4. Germline V gene lookup returns CDR1 LNHDA and CDR2 SQIVND (reference sequence). CDR3: CASSTQGAGTEAFF. CDR3 DNA sequence: TGTGCCAGTAGTACACAGGGGGCCGGCACTGAAGCTTTCTTT.

This rearrangement joins TRBV5-1 to TRBJ2-7; a possible D gene is TRBD2 (6 bases). V lost 2 bases to trimming and J lost 7 bases, with 13 bases between them. Germline V gives CDR1 SGHRS, CDR2 YFSETQ. The CDR3 loop spans 13 amino acids. The DNA for the CDR3 is TGCGCCAGCAGCTTATGGGACTCGGGAGAGCAGTACTTC. Translating it yields CASSLWDSGEQYF.

The chain combines TRBV5-1 with TRBJ2-5; 7 bases are shared with TRBD2. The DNA end favors TRBJ2-7, so the J call may be wrong. Germline assignment: CDR1 SGHRS and CDR2 YFSETQ. The CDR3 runs 12 residues. The CDR3 loop reads CASSPRGYEQYF. CDR3 sequence (DNA): TGCGCCAGCAGCCCGCGGGGGTACGAGCAGTACTTC.

The chain joins TRBV5-1 to TRBJ1-3; D unresolved. The CDR3 spans 14 residues. Per germline, CDR1 SGHRS and CDR2 YFSETQ. V lost 0 bases and J 2 bases, leaving 6 bases between the germline ends. This CDR3 reads CASSLAVAGNTIYF. CDR3 sequence (DNA): TGCGCCAGCAGCTTGGCGGTGGCTGGAAACACCATATATTTT.

The rearrangement links TRBV12-5 to TRBJ2-3; weak D call: TRBD1 (6 bases). Germline CDR1 is LGHNT and CDR2 is FRNRAP. The CDR3 is 15 amino acids. Trimming took 6 bases from V and 2 from J, leaving 15 bases between them. The CDR3 region has the DNA TGTGCTAGTGGACCCGGGACACCAAACACAGATACGCAGTATTTT. Its translation: CASGPGTPNTDTQYF.

This clone was counted between two and nine times. The chain employs TRBV7-9 and TRBJ2-3; 7 bases line up with TRBD2. Germline CDR1 reads SEHNR; CDR2 reads FQNEAQ (reference sequence). The CDR3 spans 16 residues. V dropped 5 bases and J dropped 2; count of bases not matched to a gene: 10. CDR3 bases: TGTGCCAGCAGCCAAATACTGACTAGCCCCACAGATACGCAGTATTTT. Encoded protein: CASSQILTSPTDTQYF.

This clone was picked up one time. This chain connects TRBV6-5 to TRBJ1-6, with D perhaps matching TRBD1 (6 bases). CDR3 length: 15 residues. Trimming shortened V by 0 bases and J by 6 bases, and 9 bases separated the two germline ends. The germline V gene encodes CDR1 MNHEY and CDR2 SVGAGI. The CDR3 protein is CASSYSTGRNSPLHF. CDR3 nucleotide sequence: TGTGCCAGCAGTTACTCGACAGGACGTAATTCACCCCTCCACTTT.

The chain uses TRBV30 and TRBJ1-4, with 7 bases identical to TRBD1. J gave up 4 bases and V 5 bases, and 7 bases lay outside the gene matches. Germline lookup yields CDR1 GTSNPN and CDR2 SVGIG (reference sequence). The CDR3 runs to 14 residues. The CDR3 region is CAWALRGLNEKLFF. The CDR3 DNA sequence: TGTGCCTGGGCCCTGAGGGGGCTTAATGAAAAACTGTTTTTT.

The V call is TRBV4-1, the J call TRBJ2-7; D is undetermined. Germline CDR1 reads MGHRA; CDR2 reads YSYEKL. CDR3 length: 16 amino acids. Trimming stripped 2 bases from V and 4 bases from J, with 18 bases between. CDR3 sequence: CASSQTMTSSGYEQYF. The CDR3 bases are TGCGCCAGCAGCCAAACAATGACGTCGTCCGGGTACGAGCAGTACTTC.

This clone was found a few times. The chain couples TRBV28 to TRBJ1-4; D unclear. This CDR3 contains 14 residues. CDR1 and CDR2 (germline): MDHEN, SYDVKM. V lost 10 bases to trimming and J lost 3 bases, with 15 bases between them. The CDR3, as DNA: TGTGCCACTACACCGGCAGGCGCTAATGAAAAACTGTTTTTT. It translates to CATTPAGANEKLFF.